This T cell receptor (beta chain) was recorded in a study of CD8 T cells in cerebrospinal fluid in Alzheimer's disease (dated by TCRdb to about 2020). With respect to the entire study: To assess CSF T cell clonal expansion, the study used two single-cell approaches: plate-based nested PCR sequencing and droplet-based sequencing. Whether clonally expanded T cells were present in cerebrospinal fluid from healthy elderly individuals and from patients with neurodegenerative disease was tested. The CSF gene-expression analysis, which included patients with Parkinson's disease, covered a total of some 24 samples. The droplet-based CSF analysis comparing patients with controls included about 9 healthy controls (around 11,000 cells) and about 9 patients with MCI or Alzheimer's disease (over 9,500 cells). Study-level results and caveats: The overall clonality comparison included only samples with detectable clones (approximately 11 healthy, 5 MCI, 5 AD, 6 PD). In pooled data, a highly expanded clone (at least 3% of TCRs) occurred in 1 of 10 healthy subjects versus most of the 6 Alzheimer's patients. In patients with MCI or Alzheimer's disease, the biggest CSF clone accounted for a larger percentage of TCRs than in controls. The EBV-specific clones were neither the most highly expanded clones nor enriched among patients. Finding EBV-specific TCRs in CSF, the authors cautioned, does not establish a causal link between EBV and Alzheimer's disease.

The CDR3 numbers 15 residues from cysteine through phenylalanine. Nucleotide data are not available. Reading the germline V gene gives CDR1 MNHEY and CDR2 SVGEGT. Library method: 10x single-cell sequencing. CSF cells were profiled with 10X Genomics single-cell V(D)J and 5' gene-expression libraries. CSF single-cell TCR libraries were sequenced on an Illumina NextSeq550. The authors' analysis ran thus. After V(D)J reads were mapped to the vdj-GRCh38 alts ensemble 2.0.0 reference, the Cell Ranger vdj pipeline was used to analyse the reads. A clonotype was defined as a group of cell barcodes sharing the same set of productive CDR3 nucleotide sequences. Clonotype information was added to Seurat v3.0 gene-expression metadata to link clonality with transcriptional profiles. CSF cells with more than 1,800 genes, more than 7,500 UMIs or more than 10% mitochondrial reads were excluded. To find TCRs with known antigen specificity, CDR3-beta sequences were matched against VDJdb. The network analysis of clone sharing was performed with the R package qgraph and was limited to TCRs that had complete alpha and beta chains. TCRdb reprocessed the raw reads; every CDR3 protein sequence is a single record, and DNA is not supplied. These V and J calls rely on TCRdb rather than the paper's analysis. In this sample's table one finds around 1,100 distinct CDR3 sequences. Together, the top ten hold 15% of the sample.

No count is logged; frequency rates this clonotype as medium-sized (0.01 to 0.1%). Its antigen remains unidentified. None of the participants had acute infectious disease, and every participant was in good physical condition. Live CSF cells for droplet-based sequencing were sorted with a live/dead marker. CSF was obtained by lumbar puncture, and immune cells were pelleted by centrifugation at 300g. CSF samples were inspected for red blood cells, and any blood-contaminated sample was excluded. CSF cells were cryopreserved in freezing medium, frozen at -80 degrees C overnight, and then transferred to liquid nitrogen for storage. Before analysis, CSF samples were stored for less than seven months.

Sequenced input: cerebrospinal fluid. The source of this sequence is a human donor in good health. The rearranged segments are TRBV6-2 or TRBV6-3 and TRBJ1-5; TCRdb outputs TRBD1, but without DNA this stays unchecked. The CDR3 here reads CASSYGAGPSQPQHF.